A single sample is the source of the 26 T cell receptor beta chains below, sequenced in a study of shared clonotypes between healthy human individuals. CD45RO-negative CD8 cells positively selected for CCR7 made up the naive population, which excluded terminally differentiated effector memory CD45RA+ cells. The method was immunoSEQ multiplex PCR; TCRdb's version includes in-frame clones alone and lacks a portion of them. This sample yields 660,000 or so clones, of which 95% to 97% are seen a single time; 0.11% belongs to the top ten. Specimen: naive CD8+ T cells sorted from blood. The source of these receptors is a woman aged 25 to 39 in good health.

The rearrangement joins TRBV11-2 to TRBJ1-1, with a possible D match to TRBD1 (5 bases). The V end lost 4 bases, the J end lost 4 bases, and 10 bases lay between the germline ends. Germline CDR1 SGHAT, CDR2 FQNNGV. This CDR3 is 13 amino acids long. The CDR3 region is CASSSDGATEAFF. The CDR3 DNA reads TGTGCCAGCAGCTCGGACGGGGCCACTGAAGCTTTCTTT.

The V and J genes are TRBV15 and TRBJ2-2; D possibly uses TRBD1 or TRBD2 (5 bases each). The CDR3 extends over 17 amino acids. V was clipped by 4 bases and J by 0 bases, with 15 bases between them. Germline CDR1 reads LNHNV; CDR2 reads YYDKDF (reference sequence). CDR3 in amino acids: CATSTATGLANTGELFF. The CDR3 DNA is TGTGCCACCAGCACAGCCACGGGGCTGGCGAACACCGGGGAGCTGTTTTTT.

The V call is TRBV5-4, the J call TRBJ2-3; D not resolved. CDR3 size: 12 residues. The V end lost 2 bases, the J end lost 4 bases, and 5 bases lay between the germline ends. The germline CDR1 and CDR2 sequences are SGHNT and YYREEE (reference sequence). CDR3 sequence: CASSLRSDTQYF. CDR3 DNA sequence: TGTGCCAGCAGCTTACGGTCAGATACGCAGTATTTT. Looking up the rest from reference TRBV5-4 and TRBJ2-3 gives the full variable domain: ETGVTQSPTHLIKTRGQQVTLRCSSQSGHNTVSWYQQALGQGPQFIFQYYREEENGRGNFPPRFSGLQFPNYSSELNVNALELDDSALYLCASSLRSDTQYFGPGTRLTVL.

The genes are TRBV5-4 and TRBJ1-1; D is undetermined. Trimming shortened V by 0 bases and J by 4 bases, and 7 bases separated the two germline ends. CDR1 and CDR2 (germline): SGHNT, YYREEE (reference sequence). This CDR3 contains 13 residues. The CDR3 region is CASSLAISTEAFF. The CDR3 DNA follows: TGTGCCAGCAGCTTGGCCATAAGCACTGAAGCTTTCTTT.

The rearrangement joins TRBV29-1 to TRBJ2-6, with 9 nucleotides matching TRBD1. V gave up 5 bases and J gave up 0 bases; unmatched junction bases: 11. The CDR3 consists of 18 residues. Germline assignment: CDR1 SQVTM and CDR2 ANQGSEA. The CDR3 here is CSVTGTGLENSGANVLTF. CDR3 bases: TGCAGCGTTACCGGGACAGGGCTGGAAAACTCTGGGGCCAACGTCCTGACTTTC.

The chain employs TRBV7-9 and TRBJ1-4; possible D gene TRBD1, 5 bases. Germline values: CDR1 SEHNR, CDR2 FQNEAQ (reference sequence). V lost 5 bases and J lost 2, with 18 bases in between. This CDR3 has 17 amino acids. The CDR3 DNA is TGTGCCAGCAGCGCATCAGCAGGGAGTTTGACTAATGAAAAACTGTTTTTT. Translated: CASSASAGSLTNEKLFF.

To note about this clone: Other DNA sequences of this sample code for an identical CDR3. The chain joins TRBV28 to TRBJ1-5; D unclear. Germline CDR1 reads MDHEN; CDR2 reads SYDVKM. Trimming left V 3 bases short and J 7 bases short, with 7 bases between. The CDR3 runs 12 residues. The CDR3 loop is CASSLKGQPQHF. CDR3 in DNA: TGTGCCAGCAGTTTGAAGGGCCAGCCCCAGCATTTT.

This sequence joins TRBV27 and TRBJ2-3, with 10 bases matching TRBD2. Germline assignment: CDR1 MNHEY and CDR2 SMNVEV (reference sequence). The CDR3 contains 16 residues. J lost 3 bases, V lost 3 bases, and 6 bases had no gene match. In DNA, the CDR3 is TGTGCCAGCAGTTTTGGTATAGCGGGAGGAACAGATACGCAGTATTTT. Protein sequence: CASSFGIAGGTDTQYF.

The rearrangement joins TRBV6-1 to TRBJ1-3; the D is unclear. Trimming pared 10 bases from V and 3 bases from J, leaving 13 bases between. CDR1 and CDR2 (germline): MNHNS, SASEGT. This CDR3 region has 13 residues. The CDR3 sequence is CANKDADGNTIYF. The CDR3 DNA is TGTGCCAACAAGGACGCAGATGGAAACACCATATATTTT.

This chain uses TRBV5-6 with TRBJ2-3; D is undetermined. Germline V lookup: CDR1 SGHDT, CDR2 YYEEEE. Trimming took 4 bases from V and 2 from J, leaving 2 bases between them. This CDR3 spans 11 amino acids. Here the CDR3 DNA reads TGTGCCAGCAGCAACACAGATACGCAGTATTTT. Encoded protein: CASSNTDTQYF.

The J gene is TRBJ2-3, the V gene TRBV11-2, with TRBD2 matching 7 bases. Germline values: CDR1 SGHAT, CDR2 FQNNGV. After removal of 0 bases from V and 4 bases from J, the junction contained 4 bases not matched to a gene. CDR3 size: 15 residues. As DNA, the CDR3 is TGTGCCAGCAGCTTAGATAGCGGGCTCCCAGATACGCAGTATTTT. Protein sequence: CASSLDSGLPDTQYF.

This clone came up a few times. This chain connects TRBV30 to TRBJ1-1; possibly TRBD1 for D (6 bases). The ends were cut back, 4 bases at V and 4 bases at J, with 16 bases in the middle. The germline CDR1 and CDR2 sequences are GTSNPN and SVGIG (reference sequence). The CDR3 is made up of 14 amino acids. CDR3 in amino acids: CAWIRRQDSTEAFF. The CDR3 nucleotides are TGTGCCTGGATCAGGAGACAGGATAGCACTGAAGCTTTCTTT.

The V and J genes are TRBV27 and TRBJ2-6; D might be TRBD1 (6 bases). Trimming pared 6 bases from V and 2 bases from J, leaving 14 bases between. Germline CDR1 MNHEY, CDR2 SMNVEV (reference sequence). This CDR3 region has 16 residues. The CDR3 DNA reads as TGTGCCAGCAGCCAATTAACAGGGACTGGGGCCAACGTCCTGACTTTC. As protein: CASSQLTGTGANVLTF.

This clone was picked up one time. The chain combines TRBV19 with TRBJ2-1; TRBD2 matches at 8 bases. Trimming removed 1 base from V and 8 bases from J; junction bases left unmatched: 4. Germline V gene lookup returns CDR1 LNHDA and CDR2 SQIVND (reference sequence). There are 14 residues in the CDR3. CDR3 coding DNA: TGTGCCAGTAGTATAGGAGCGGGAGAGCATGAGCAGTTCTTC. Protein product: CASSIGAGEHEQFF.

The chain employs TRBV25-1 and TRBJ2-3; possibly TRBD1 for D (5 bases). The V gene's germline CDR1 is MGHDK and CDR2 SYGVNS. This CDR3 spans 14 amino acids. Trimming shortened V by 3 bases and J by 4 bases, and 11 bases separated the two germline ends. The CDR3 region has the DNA TGTGCCAGCAGTGAGCGGTGGGGCCCAGATACGCAGTATTTT. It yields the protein CASSERWGPDTQYF.

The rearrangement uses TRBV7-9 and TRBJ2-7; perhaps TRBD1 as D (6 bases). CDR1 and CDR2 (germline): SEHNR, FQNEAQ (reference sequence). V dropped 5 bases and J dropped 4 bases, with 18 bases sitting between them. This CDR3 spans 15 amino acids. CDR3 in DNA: TGTGCCAGCAGCCAGTGGACAGTTGAACGGTACGAGCAGTACTTC. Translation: CASSQWTVERYEQYF.

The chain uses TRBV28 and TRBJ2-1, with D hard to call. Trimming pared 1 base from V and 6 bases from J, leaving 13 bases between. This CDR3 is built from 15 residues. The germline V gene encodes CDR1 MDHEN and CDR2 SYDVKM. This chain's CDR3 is CASSLLLPLTNEQFF. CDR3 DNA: TGTGCCAGCAGTTTATTGCTCCCACTCACCAATGAGCAGTTCTTC.

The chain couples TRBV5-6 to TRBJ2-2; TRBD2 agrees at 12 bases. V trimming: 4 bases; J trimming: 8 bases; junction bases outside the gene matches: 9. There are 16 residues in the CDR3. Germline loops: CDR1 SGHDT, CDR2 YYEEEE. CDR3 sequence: CASSAALTSGRGELFF. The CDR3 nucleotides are TGTGCCAGCAGCGCAGCCCTGACTAGCGGGAGAGGGGAGCTGTTTTTT.

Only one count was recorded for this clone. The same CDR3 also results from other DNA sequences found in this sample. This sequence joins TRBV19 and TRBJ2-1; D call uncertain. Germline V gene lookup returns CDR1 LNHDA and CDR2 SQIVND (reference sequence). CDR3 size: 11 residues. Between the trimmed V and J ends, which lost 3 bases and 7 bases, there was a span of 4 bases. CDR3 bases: TGTGCCAGTAGTATGGGAAATGAGCAGTTCTTC. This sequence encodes CASSMGNEQFF.

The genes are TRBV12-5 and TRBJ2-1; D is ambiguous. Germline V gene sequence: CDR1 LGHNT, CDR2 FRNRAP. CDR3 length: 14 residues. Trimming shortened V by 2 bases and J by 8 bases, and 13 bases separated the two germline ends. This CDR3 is CASGLPPPQDEQFF. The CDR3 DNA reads TGTGCTAGTGGTTTGCCCCCCCCGCAGGATGAGCAGTTCTTC.

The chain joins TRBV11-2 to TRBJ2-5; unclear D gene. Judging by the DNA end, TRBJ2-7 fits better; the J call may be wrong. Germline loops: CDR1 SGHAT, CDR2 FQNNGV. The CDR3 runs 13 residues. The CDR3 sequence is CASSLDWRYEQYF. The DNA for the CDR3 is TGTGCCAGCAGCTTAGACTGGCGGTACGAGCAGTACTTC.

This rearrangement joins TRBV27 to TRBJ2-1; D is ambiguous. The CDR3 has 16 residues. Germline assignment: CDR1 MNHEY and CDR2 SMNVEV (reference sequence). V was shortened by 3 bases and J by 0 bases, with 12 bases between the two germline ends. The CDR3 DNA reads TGTGCCAGCAGTTTCAGTTTGAGAGCCTCCTACAATGAGCAGTTCTTC. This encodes CASSFSLRASYNEQFF.

Here the CDR3 reads CASSLAQGSSYNEQFF. CDR3 nucleotide sequence: TGTGCCAGCAGCTTAGCGCAGGGGAGCTCCTACAATGAGCAGTTCTTC. The chain carries TRBV7-6 and TRBJ2-1, with D tentatively TRBD1 (6 bases). CDR3 length: 16 amino acids. Deletions cut 0 bases from V and 0 bases from J, with 9 bases between. Germline V lookup: CDR1 SGHVS, CDR2 FNYEAQ.

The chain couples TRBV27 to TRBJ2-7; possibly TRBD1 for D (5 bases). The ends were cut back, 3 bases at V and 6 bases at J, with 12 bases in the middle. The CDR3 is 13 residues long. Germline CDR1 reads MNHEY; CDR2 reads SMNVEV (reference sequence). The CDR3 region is CASSFIGAGEQYF. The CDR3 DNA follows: TGTGCCAGCAGTTTTATTGGGGCAGGCGAGCAGTACTTC.

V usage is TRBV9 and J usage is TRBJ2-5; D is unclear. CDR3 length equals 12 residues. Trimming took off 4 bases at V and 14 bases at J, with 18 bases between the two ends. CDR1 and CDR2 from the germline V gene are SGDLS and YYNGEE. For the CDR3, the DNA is TGTGCCAGCAGCCCCAACAGTGCTTCCCTTTACTTC. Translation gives CASSPNSASLYF.

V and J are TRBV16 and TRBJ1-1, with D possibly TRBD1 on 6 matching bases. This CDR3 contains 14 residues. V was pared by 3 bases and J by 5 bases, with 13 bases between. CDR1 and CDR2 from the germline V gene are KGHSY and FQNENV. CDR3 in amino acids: CASSQEQGRTEAFF. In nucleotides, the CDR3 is TGTGCCAGCAGCCAGGAACAGGGCAGAACTGAAGCTTTCTTT.